What follows are 11 T cell receptor beta chains derived from one specimen sequenced in a study of cytomegalovirus exposure and HLA in healthy donors. Repertoires were generated with immunoSEQ multiplex PCR, while TCRdb's copy carries only in-frame clones and drops some. The data contain around 220,000 clones, 88% of them singletons. Material: PBMCs. The receptors were gathered from a young woman in good health and CMV-seronegative.

This clone was detected only a few times. The rearrangement uses TRBV19 and TRBJ2-2, with 12 nucleotides matching TRBD1. Germline-derived CDR1 and CDR2 are LNHDA and SQIVND (reference sequence). V lost 3 bases, J lost 5 bases, and 4 bases stayed unmatched. CDR3 size: 16 residues. CDR3 residues: CASSIRDRGPTGELFF. The CDR3 DNA sequence: TGTGCCAGTAGTATCCGGGACAGGGGGCCGACCGGGGAGCTGTTTTTT.

The chain employs TRBV28 and TRBJ2-7; tentative D call: TRBD2 (6 bases). CDR3 length: 14 residues. CDR1 and CDR2 from the germline V gene are MDHEN and SYDVKM. V lost 2 bases, J lost 5 bases, and 13 bases lay in between. In DNA, the CDR3 is TGTGCCAGCAGTTTAAGGAGGGTACCCCACGAGCAGTACTTC. Translated, it gives CASSLRRVPHEQYF.

The chain links TRBV10-1 to TRBJ2-1; 14 nucleotides line up with TRBD2. The V and J ends lost 6 bases and 9 bases, in that order; junction bases with no gene match: 10. The germline CDR1 and CDR2 sequences are WNHNN and SYGVQD (reference sequence). This CDR3 region has 16 residues. This CDR3 is CASSQGTSGSLGEQFF. The CDR3 DNA reads TGCGCCAGCAGCCAGGGGACTAGCGGGAGTCTGGGTGAGCAGTTCTTC.

The chain combines TRBV7-9 with TRBJ2-6, with a weak D call TRBD1 (5 bases). Trimming pared 3 bases from V and 4 bases from J, leaving 13 bases between. Germline loops: CDR1 SEHNR, CDR2 FQNEAQ (reference sequence). The CDR3 is 16 amino acids. This chain's CDR3 is CASSFNQGTGANVLTF. The CDR3, as DNA: TGTGCCAGCAGCTTCAATCAGGGTACCGGGGCCAACGTCCTGACTTTC.

The V and J genes are TRBV7-9 and TRBJ2-7; no reliable D call. This CDR3 has 13 residues. In germline, CDR1 is SEHNR, CDR2 FQNEAQ (reference sequence). Trimming left V 5 bases short and J 7 bases short, with 15 bases between. The DNA of the CDR3 is TGTGCCAGCAGCGCGTACCCCGGTCGGGAGCAGTACTTC. This gives the protein CASSAYPGREQYF.

This rearrangement joins TRBV30 to TRBJ1-2; 8 nucleotides agree with TRBD1. CDR1 is GTSNPN and CDR2 is SVGIG in the germline V gene (reference sequence). This CDR3 is built from 17 residues. V gave up 3 bases and J gave up 2 bases; unmatched junction bases: 14. In DNA form, the CDR3 reads TGTGCCTGGAGCATCTCCGGACAGGGATCACAAAACTATGGCTACACCTTC. Its translation: CAWSISGQGSQNYGYTF.

The chain couples TRBV28 to TRBJ2-3; a weak D match, TRBD2 (5 bases). Trimming took off 8 bases at V and 0 bases at J, with 9 bases between the two ends. The CDR3 consists of 13 residues. Germline V gene data show CDR1 as MDHEN and CDR2 as SYDVKM. CDR3 DNA: TGTGCCAGCCTCCGGGGAAGCACAGATACGCAGTATTTT. It is translated as CASLRGSTDTQYF.

The chain combines TRBV27 with TRBJ2-6; perhaps TRBD2 as D (5 bases). Germline CDR1 reads MNHEY; CDR2 reads SMNVEV (reference sequence). This CDR3 contains 17 residues. The V gene lost 4 bases and the J gene lost 0 bases, with 13 bases spanning the gap. DNA of the CDR3: TGTGCCAGCAGTTCCGAAGCGGCGAGCTCTGGGGCCAACGTCCTGACTTTC. Protein sequence: CASSSEAASSGANVLTF.

The J gene is TRBJ2-1, the V gene TRBV7-2; D might be TRBD1 (5 bases). Trimming removed 5 bases from V and 6 bases from J, with 20 bases in between. The CDR3 is 16 residues long. Germline V gene lookup returns CDR1 SGHTA and CDR2 FQGNSA. DNA for the CDR3: TGTGCCAGCAGCCCCAGGTGGGGCGGTACGCCCAATGAGCAGTTCTTC. This codes for CASSPRWGGTPNEQFF. The whole variable domain, remainder taken from reference TRBV7-2 and TRBJ2-1, is GAGVSQSPSNKVTEKGKDVELRCDPISGHTALYWYRQSLGQGLEFLIYFQGNSAPDKSGLPSDRFSAERTGGSVSTLTIQRTQQEDSAVYLCASSPRWGGTPNEQFFGPGTRLTVL.

Points on this clone: This specimen includes other DNA sequences encoding the same CDR3. The chain combines TRBV7-2 with TRBJ2-7; D gene unclear. V was cut by 1 base and J by 0 bases, with 7 bases left in between. CDR3 size: 14 residues. CDR1 is SGHTA, CDR2 FQGNSA, per germline. CDR3 sequence reads: CASSLGRSSYEQYF. CDR3 coding DNA: TGTGCCAGCAGCTTAGGTCGGAGCTCCTACGAGCAGTACTTC.

The rearrangement links TRBV5-1 to TRBJ2-7; TRBD2 matches at 11 bases. The V segment lost 0 bases and the J segment 1 base; nucleotides outside the gene matches: 3. CDR3 length: 16 amino acids. Germline assignment: CDR1 SGHRS and CDR2 YFSETQ. This CDR3 is CASSLATSGRSYEQYF. The CDR3 DNA reads TGCGCCAGCAGCTTGGCTACTAGCGGGAGATCCTACGAGCAGTACTTC.